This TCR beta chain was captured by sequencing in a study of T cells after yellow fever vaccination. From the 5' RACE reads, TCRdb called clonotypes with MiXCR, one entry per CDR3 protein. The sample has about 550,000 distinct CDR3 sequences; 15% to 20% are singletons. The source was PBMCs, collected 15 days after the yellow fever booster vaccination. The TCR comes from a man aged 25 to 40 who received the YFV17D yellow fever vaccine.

The CDR3 protein is CATTDNLAKNIQYF. The CDR3, as DNA: TGTGCCACCACGGACAACTTAGCCAAAAACATTCAGTACTTC. This chain joins TRBV15 and TRBJ2-4; weak D call: TRBD1 (5 bases). The CDR3 has 14 residues. In germline, CDR1 is LNHNV, CDR2 YYDKDF (reference sequence). Between the trimmed V and J ends, which lost 7 bases and 0 bases, there was a span of 10 bases.